The source of this TCR beta chain is a study of blood T cell repertoires in COVID-19 (dated by TCRdb to the early 2020s). With regard to the full study: Samples from collaborators originated in the United States, Italy and Spain and spanned both the acute and convalescent phases of COVID-19. The material from the prospective study consisted of cDNA or gDNA derived from T cells, B-cell-depleted T cells, or PBMCs. Deeply sampled blood TCRbeta repertoires from subjects exposed to, actively infected with, or recovered from COVID-19 were included in the dataset. The repertoires were released in a freely available public database intended as a resource for research on the immune response to SARS-CoV-2. The samples were drawn from two sources: the first 160 participants of the ongoing ImmuneRACE study, and 950 to 1,500 subjects contributed by 6 global collaborators. A de-identified subject ID, COVID-19 status, age in years and sex were almost always included in the sample metadata. Where available, HLA class I and class II types were taken from metadata supplied by the sample provider and were not determined by assay-based typing.

A note on this clone: Which antigen it targets is not known. Base quality data are lacking; no much larger clone is found one base away.

The immunoSEQ Assay, a bias-controlled multiplex PCR, was used to amplify TCRbeta CDR3 regions from genomic DNA. The source study handled its data this way. The number of nucleated cells in each sample was estimated by amplification of reference gene primers within the assay. To quantify the absolute abundance of each unique TCRbeta CDR3 rearrangement, sequence reads were collapsed and filtered. For each sample, productive Simpson clonality was calculated by taking the square root of Simpson's diversity index across productive rearrangements. Not all clones reach the TCRdb copy of this immuneACCESS table, which keeps in-frame sequences only. Checked studies attribute under half of the gap to unresolved V genes and leave the rest unexplained. The V and J calls and the clone size are those of that table, but D and trimming were determined from the DNA. The sample profile shows about 380,000 clones; around 85% of them were found once. Of the sample, about 3.6% is held by the ten largest clones.

Each collaborating institution followed its own protocols to collect whole blood in K2EDTA tubes. Collaborator samples were shipped for TCRbeta analysis as frozen whole blood, isolated PBMCs, or DNA extracted from either sample type. Looking up the germline V gene yields CDR1 SGHRS and CDR2 YFSETQ. The cysteine opens and the phenylalanine closes a CDR3 of 17 amino acids. The kept DNA is CDR3 alone, 51 bases in frame from the first base. V has 4 bases trimmed and J has 0 bases trimmed; junction bases matching no gene number 7. Overall study outcomes, separate from this receptor: The amount of clinical and demographic metadata varied by source and participant and was provided uncurated.

The chain is encoded by TRBV5-1 joined to TRBJ2-6; 7 junctional bases match TRBD1. The sequenced sample consisted of peripheral blood. The receptor was isolated from a woman younger than 30 with acute or convalescent COVID-19. The CDR3 region has the sequence CASSLPGQSSGANVLTF. The DNA is TGCGCCAGCAGCCTACCGGGACAGAGCTCTGGGGCCAACGTCCTGACTTTC.